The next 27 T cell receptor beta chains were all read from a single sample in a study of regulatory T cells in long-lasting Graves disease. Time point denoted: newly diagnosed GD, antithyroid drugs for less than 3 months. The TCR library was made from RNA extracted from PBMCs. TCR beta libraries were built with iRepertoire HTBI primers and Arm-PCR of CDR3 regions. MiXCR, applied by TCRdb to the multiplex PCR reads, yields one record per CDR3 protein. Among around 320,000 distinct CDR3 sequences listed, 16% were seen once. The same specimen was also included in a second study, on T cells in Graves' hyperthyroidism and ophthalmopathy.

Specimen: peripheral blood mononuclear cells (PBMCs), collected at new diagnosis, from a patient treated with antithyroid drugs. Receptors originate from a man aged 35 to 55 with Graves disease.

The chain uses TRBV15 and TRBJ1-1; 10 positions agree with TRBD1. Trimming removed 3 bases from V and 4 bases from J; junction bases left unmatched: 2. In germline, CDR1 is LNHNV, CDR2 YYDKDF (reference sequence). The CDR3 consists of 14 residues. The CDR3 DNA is TGTGCCACCAGCAGGGACAGGGGGGCCACTGAAGCTTTCTTT. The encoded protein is CATSRDRGATEAFF.

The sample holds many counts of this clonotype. Here the CDR3 reads CASSQGPGGNTEAFF. CDR3 sequence (DNA): TGCGCCAGCAGCCAAGGTCCCGGGGGGAACACTGAAGCTTTCTTT. J is TRBJ1-1 and V is TRBV4-1; the D gene is possibly TRBD1 (5 bases). Trimming stripped 1 base from V and 1 base from J, with 10 bases between. This CDR3 comprises 15 residues. Germline CDR1 MGHRA, CDR2 YSYEKL.

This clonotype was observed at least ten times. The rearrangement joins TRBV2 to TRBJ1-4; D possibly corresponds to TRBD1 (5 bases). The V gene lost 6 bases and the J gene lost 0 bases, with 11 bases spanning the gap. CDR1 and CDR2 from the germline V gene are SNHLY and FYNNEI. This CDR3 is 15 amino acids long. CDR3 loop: CASSPDRTTNEKLFF. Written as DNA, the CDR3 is TGTGCCAGCAGCCCTGACAGAACAACTAATGAAAAACTGTTTTTT. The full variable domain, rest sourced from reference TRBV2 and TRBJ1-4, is EPEVTQTPSHQVTQMGQEVILRCVPISNHLYFYWYRQILGQKVEFLVSFYNNEISEKSEIFDDQFSVERPDGSNFTLKIRSTKLEDSAMYFCASSPDRTTNEKLFFGSGTQLSVL.

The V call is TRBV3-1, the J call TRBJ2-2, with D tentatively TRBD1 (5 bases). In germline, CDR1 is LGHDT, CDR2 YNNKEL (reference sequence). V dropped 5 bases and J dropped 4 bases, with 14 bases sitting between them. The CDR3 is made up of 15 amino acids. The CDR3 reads CASSGRRDGTGELFF. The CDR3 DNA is TGTGCCAGCAGCGGCCGCAGGGATGGCACCGGGGAGCTGTTTTTT.

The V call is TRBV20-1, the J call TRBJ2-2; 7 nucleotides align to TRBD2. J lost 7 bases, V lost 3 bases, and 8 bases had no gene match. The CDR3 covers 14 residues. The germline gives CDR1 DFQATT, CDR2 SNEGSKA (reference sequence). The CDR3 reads CSARGGTQHGELFF. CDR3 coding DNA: TGCAGTGCTAGGGGGGGGACCCAGCACGGGGAGCTGTTTTTT.

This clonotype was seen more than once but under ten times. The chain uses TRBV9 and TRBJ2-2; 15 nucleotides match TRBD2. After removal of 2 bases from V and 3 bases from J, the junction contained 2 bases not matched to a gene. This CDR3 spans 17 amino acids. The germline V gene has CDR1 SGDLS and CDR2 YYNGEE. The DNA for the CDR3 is TGTGCCAGCAGCGTCGGGACTAGCGGGGGGTACACCGGGGAGCTGTTTTTT. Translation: CASSVGTSGGYTGELFF.

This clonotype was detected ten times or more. In DNA form, the CDR3 reads TGTGCCACCAGTGATTGGGGTCTGCGGGATACGCAGTATTTT. Protein sequence: CATSDWGLRDTQYF. The V call is TRBV24-1, the J call TRBJ2-3; D gene ambiguous. The V end was cut by 2 bases, the J end by 6 bases, with 11 bases between. In germline, CDR1 is KGHDR, CDR2 SFDVKD. This CDR3 contains 14 residues.

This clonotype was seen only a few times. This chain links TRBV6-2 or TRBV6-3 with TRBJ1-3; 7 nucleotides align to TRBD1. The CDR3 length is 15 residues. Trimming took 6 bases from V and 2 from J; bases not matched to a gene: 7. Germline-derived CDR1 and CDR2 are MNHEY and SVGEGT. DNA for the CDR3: TGTGCCAGCAGACGACAGACAGGGACTGGAAACACCATATATTTT. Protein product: CASRRQTGTGNTIYF.

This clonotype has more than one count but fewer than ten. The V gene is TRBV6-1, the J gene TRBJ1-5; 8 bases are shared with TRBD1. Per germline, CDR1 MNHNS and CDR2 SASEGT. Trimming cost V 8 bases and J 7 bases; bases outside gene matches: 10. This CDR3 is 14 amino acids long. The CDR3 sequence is CASVGDRGRQPQHF. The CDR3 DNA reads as TGTGCCAGCGTTGGAGACAGGGGCCGCCAGCCCCAGCATTTT.

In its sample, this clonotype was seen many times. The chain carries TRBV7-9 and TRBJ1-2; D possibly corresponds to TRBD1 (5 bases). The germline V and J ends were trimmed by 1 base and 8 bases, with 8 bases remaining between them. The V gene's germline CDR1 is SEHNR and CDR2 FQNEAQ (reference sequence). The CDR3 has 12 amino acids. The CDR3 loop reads CASSLDEGGYTF. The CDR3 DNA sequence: TGTGCCAGCAGCTTAGATGAGGGGGGCTACACCTTC.

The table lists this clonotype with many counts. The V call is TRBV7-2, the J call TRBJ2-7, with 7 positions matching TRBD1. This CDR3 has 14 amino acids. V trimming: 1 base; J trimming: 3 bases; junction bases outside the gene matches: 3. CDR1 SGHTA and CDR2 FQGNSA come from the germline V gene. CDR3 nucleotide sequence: TGTGCCAGCAGCTTAGTTACAGGGGACTACGAGCAGTACTTC. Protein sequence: CASSLVTGDYEQYF.

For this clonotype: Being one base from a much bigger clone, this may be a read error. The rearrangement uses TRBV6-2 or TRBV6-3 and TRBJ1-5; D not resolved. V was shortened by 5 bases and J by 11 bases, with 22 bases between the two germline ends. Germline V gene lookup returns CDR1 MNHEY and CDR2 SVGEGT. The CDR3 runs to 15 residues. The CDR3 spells CASSDYSGNGQSQHF. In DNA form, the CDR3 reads TGTGCCAGCAGTGATTATTCGGGGAATGGGCAGTCCCAGCATTTT.

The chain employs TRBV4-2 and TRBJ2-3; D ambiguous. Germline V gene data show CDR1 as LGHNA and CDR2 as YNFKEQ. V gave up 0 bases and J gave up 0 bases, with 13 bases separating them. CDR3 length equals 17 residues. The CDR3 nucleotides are TGTGCCAGCAGCCAAGATCGGTGGAGTGCTAGCACAGATACGCAGTATTTT. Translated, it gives CASSQDRWSASTDTQYF.

CDR3 sequence (DNA): TGTGCCAGCAGTGAAGAGGGGGGAGGGGAGACCCAGTACTTC. Its translation is CASSEEGGGETQYF. The V and J genes are TRBV6-1 and TRBJ2-5; TRBD2 is a possible D gene (7 bases). The CDR3 covers 14 residues. Germline V gene sequence: CDR1 MNHNS, CDR2 SASEGT. Trimming left V 1 base short and J 5 bases short, with 11 bases between.

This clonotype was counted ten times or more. The DNA of the CDR3 is TGTGCCAGCAGTTTTCAGAGGGGGAACACTGAAGCTTTCTTT. This encodes CASSFQRGNTEAFF. This chain joins TRBV12-3 or TRBV12-4 and TRBJ1-1, with a weak D call TRBD1 (5 bases). There are 14 residues in the CDR3. Trimming shortened V by 3 bases and J by 1 base, and 9 bases separated the two germline ends.

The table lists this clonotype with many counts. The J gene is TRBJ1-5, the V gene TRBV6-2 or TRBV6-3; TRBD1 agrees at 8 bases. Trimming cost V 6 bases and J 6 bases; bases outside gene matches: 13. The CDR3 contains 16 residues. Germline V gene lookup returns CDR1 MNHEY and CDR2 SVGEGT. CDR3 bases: TGTGCCAGCAGCCATCCCACAGGGGGTACAACTCAGCCCCAGCATTTT. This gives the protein CASSHPTGGTTQPQHF.

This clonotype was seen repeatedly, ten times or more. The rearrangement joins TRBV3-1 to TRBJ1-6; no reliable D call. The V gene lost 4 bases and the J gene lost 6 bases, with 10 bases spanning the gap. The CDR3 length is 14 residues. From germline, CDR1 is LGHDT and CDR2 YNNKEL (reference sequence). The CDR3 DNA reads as TGTGCCAGCAGCCTGCGAGACACTAATTCACCCCTCCACTTT. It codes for CASSLRDTNSPLHF.

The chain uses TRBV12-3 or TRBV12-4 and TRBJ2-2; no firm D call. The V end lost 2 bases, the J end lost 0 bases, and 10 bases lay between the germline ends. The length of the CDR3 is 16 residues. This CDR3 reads CASSLWADANTGELFF. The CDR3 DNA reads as TGTGCCAGCAGTTTATGGGCGGACGCGAACACCGGGGAGCTGTTTTTT.

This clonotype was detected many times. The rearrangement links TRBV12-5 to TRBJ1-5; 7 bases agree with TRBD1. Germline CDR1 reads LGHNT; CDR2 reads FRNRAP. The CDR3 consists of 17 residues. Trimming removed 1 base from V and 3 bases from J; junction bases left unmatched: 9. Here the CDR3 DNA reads TGTGCTAGTGGTTTGGGTATTGGGACAGTCACCAATCAGCCCCAGCATTTT. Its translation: CASGLGIGTVTNQPQHF.

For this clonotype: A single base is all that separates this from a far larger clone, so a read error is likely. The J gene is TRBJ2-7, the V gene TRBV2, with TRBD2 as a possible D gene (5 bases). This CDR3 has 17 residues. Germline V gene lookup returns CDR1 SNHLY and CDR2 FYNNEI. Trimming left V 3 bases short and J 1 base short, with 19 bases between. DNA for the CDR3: TGTGCCAGCAGTGATGCGATCGCCCGGGGAACGTCCTACGAGCAGTACTTC. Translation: CASSDAIARGTSYEQYF.

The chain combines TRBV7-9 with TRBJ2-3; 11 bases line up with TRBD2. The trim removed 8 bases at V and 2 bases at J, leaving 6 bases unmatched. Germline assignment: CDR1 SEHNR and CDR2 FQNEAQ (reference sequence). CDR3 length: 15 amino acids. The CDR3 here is CASLLAGGTTDTQYF. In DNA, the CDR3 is TGTGCCAGCCTTCTAGCGGGAGGAACCACAGATACGCAGTATTTT. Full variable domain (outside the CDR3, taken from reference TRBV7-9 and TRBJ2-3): DTGVSQNPRHKITKRGQNVTFRCDPISEHNRLYWYRQTLGQGPEFLTYFQNEAQLEKSRLLSDRFSAERPKGSFSTLEIQRTEQGDSAMYLCASLLAGGTTDTQYFGPGTRLTVL.

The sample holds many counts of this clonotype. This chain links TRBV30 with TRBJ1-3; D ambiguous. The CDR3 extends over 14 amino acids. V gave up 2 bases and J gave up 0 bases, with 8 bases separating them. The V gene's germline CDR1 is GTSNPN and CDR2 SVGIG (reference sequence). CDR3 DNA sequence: TGTGCCTGGAGTTCGCTGAGCTCTGGAAACACCATATATTTT. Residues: CAWSSLSSGNTIYF.

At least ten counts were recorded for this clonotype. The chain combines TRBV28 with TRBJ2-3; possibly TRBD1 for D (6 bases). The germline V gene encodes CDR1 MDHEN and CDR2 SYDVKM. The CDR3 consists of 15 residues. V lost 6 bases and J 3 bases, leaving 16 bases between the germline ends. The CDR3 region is CASSLPGQGTDTQYF. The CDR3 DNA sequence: TGTGCCAGCAGCCTCCCGGGACAAGGAACAGATACGCAGTATTTT.

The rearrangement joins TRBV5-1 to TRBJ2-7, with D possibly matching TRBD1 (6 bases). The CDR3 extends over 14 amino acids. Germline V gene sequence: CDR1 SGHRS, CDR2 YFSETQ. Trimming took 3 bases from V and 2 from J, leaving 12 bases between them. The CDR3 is CASSYIQGTYEQYF. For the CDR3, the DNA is TGCGCCAGCAGCTATATACAGGGAACCTACGAGCAGTACTTC. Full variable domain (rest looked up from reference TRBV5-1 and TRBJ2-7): KAGVTQTPRYLIKTRGQQVTLSCSPISGHRSVSWYQQTPGQGLQFLFEYFSETQRNKGNFPGRFSGRQFSNSRSEMNVSTLELGDSALYLCASSYIQGTYEQYFGPGTRLTVT.

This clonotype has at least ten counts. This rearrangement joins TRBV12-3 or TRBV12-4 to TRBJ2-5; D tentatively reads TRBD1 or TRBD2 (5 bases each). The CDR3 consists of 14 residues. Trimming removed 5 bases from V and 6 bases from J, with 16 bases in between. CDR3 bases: TGTGCCAGCAGTCCTCCGAGAGGGGAAAAGACCCAGTACTTC. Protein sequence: CASSPPRGEKTQYF.

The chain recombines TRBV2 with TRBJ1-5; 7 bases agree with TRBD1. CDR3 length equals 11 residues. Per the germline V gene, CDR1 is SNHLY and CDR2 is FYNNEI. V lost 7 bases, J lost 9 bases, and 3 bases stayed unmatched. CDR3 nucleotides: TGTGCCAGCACCCGACAGGGGCCCCAGCATTTT. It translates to CASTRQGPQHF.

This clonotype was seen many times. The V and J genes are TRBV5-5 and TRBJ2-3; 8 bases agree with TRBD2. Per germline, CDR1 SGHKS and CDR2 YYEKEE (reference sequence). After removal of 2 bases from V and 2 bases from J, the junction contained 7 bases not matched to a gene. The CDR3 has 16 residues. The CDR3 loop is CASSFVRGGLTDTQYF. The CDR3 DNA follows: TGTGCCAGCAGCTTTGTTCGGGGGGGCCTCACAGATACGCAGTATTTT.